Listed below are T cell receptor beta chains from one sample, sequenced in a study of T cell responses to AZD1222 COVID-19 vaccine. The data were produced by immunoSEQ multiplex PCR, yet TCRdb's version contains in-frame clones alone and is incomplete. The sample contains around 150,000 clones, around nine tenths of which appear only once. The material was peripheral blood, obtained on day 0 of AZD1222 vaccination. The source of these receptors is an adult in good health. Both conserved end residues are part of each CDR3. D genes are given only for firm matches. Rows give clone size only sometimes, using once, few, many, or a class for an expanded clone.

D	V	size	J	DNA	CDR3
NA	TRBV19	NA	TRBJ1-2	TGTGCCAGTGCCCTTCCCCAAGGGCTCGGTGGCTACACCTTC	CASALPQGLGGYTF
NA	TRBV19	NA	TRBJ2-5	TGTGCCAGTAGTATTATGGGGGCTCAAGAGACCCAGTACTTC	CASSIMGAQETQYF
NA	TRBV7-9	NA	TRBJ1-1	TGTGCCAGCAGCTTAGGAGGGCCAGGGGCACGGGAAGCTTTCTTT	CASSLGGPGAREAFF
NA	TRBV19	NA	TRBJ1-1	TGTGCCAGTAGTCAAACAGGGTCTGGTGAAGCTTTCTTT	CASSQTGSGEAFF
TRBD1	TRBV2	NA	TRBJ2-7	TGTGCCAGCAGTAACGAACAGGGGCCCTACGAGCAGTACTTC	CASSNEQGPYEQYF
TRBD2	TRBV12-5	NA	TRBJ2-1	TGTGCTAGTGGTTTGTCCCCCGGGACTAGCGGGAACAATGAGCAGTTCTTC	CASGLSPGTSGNNEQFF
TRBD1	TRBV27	NA	TRBJ2-1	TGTGCCAGCAACCCGGGACAGGGGGCTCGGAATGAGCAGTTCTTC	CASNPGQGARNEQFF
NA	TRBV5-1	NA	TRBJ1-1	TGCGCCAGCAGCTTGACTGGCAGCACACGAGATTACACTGAAGCTTTCTTT	CASSLTGSTRDYTEAFF
NA	TRBV5-6	NA	TRBJ1-6	TGTGCCAGCAGCTTGGAGGAGGCTTTTAATTCACCCCTCCACTTT	CASSLEEAFNSPLHF
NA	TRBV5-1	NA	TRBJ1-2	TGCGCCAGCAGCTTGGAAGGGGTCGGGGGGTATGGCTACACCTTC	CASSLEGVGGYGYTF
NA	TRBV9	NA	TRBJ1-2	TGTGCCAGCAGCGTTCCCGGGACCCACTGGGGCTACACCTTC	CASSVPGTHWGYTF
TRBD2	TRBV28	NA	TRBJ2-2	TGTGCCAGCAAAACCCCCTGGGGCGGACTAGCGGGAGCTGGGGACACCGGGGAGCTGTTTTTT	CASKTPWGGLAGAGDTGELFF
NA	TRBV2	NA	TRBJ1-2	TGTGCCAGCAGTGAATCCTCCGTCAACTATGGCTACACCTTC	CASSESSVNYGYTF
NA	TRBV5-1	once	TRBJ2-1	TGCGCCAGCAGCTTGGCGGGGGTCGGCTACAATGAGCAGTTCTTC	CASSLAGVGYNEQFF
NA	TRBV6-5	NA	TRBJ1-2	TGTGCCAGCAGCTACACGGGGAACTATGGCTACACCTTC	CASSYTGNYGYTF
TRBD2	TRBV9	NA	TRBJ2-1	TGTGCCAGCAGCCCTCCGCCTAGCGGGGGATACAATGAGCAGTTCTTC	CASSPPPSGGYNEQFF
NA	TRBV11-2	NA	TRBJ1-2	TGTGCCAGCAGCAAGGACAGTTCTAACTATGGCTACACCTTC	CASSKDSSNYGYTF
NA	TRBV27	NA	TRBJ1-5	TGTGCCAGCAGTTTCAGGAATCAGCCCCAGCATTTT	CASSFRNQPQHF
NA	TRBV19	NA	TRBJ1-2	TGTGCCAGTAGCGGGGGGCCCTATGGCTACACCTTC	CASSGGPYGYTF
NA	TRBV3-1/TRBV3-2	NA	TRBJ1-6	TGTGCCAGCAGCCAAGCGTCGGGGGGAGGGACACCCCTCCACTTT	CASSQASGGGTPLHF
NA	TRBV28	NA	TRBJ1-6	TGTGCCAGCAGGCCGGACGGGAATTCACCCCTCCACTTT	CASRPDGNSPLHF
NA	TRBV30	NA	TRBJ2-5	TGTGCCTGGACACGGCAAGAGACCCAGTACTTC	CAWTRQETQYF
TRBD1	TRBV10-3	NA	TRBJ2-3	TGTGCCATCAGTGAGTCGAGGACAGGAGATACGCAGTATTTT	CAISESRTGDTQYF
NA	TRBV6-5	once	TRBJ1-2	TGTGCCAGCAGTTACTCGATATCGGGGGTGGTGGATGGCTACACCTTC	CASSYSISGVVDGYTF
NA	TRBV7-6	NA	TRBJ1-5	TGTGCCAGCAGCTTAGATCTGGGGCCCAATCAGCCCCAGCATTTT	CASSLDLGPNQPQHF
TRBD2	TRBV27	once	TRBJ2-1	TGTGCCAGCAGTTTATGGACTAGCCCCTCCTACAATGAGCAGTTCTTC	CASSLWTSPSYNEQFF
NA	TRBV5-1	NA	TRBJ1-1	TGCGCCAGCAGCTTGGGGGGTATCACTGAAGCTTTCTTT	CASSLGGITEAFF
NA	TRBV27	NA	TRBJ1-1	TGTGCCAGCAGGCTACGATCGGGGGGTAAGACTGAAGCTTTCTTT	CASRLRSGGKTEAFF
TRBD1	TRBV27	NA	TRBJ2-2	TGTGCCAGCAGTGGCCGGGACAGATACACCGGGGAGCTGTTTTTT	CASSGRDRYTGELFF
NA	TRBV7-2	NA	TRBJ2-7	TGTGCCAGCAGCTTAGCCCCTAGCGTGTCCTACGAGCAGTACTTC	CASSLAPSVSYEQYF
NA	TRBV19	NA	TRBJ1-5	TGTGCCAGTAGTACTAGTCACTTCAGCAATCAGCCCCAGCATTTT	CASSTSHFSNQPQHF
TRBD1	TRBV4-1	NA	TRBJ2-1	TGCGCCAGCAGCCAAGGCCGGGACAGGGAGCAGTTCTTC	CASSQGRDREQFF
NA	TRBV6-2/TRBV6-3	few	TRBJ2-7	TGTGCCAGCAGTTACCCTGGCGGGGAGTCCTCCTACGAGCAGTACTTC	CASSYPGGESSYEQYF
NA	TRBV19	NA	TRBJ1-2	TGTGCCAGTAGAAATATACCGGTTAAGGGGCAATTTAACTATGGCTACACCTTC	CASRNIPVKGQFNYGYTF
NA	TRBV2	NA	TRBJ1-4	TGTGCCAGCATGAAGAATTGGGCGGAAGCTAATGAAAAACTGTTTTTT	CASMKNWAEANEKLFF
NA	TRBV6-1	NA	TRBJ2-2	TGTGCCAGCAGTGAAGGGGGGAAGAACACCGGGGAGCTGTTTTTT	CASSEGGKNTGELFF
NA	TRBV5-6	NA	TRBJ1-2	TGTGCCAGCAGCTTGATCTCGTGGAAAGCTAACTATGGCTACACCTTC	CASSLISWKANYGYTF
NA	TRBV5-1	NA	TRBJ2-3	TGCGCCAGCAACGAGTTAGCGGCCCTTGGAGATACGCAGTATTTT	CASNELAALGDTQYF
NA	TRBV19	few	TRBJ2-7	TGTGCCAGTAGTATCCGCCCACAGGGCGGGCCCTACGAGCAGTACTTC	CASSIRPQGGPYEQYF
NA	TRBV15	NA	TRBJ2-7	TGTGCCACCAGCAGAGGGGGCTCCTACGAGCAGTACTTC	CATSRGGSYEQYF
TRBD1	TRBV7-3	NA	TRBJ1-1	TGTGCCAGCAGCTTAAAACAGGGGGCAACTGAAGCTTTCTTT	CASSLKQGATEAFF
NA	TRBV9	NA	TRBJ1-2	TGTGCCAGCAGGGGGGACACTACCTATGGCTACACCTTC	CASRGDTTYGYTF
TRBD1	TRBV5-5	NA	TRBJ2-5	TGTGCCAGCAGCTTGGGGGAGACAGGGGGCATAGAGACCCAGTACTTC	CASSLGETGGIETQYF
NA	TRBV7-9	NA	TRBJ2-1	TGTGCCAGCAGCTTATACGAGCAGTTCTTC	CASSLYEQFF
TRBD1	TRBV7-9	NA	TRBJ2-5	TGTGCCAGCAGCTCGTACAGGGGCGGATGGGAGACCCAGTACTTC	CASSSYRGGWETQYF
TRBD1	TRBV2	NA	TRBJ1-1	TGTGCCAGCGGGTGGACAGGGGGAGATTTGGGCACTGAAGCTTTCTTT	CASGWTGGDLGTEAFF
NA	TRBV5-5	NA	TRBJ1-1	TGTGCCAGCAGTTTCGAAGGGGGGAGTTTTACTGAAGCTTTCTTT	CASSFEGGSFTEAFF
NA	TRBV7-8	NA	TRBJ1-1	TGTGCCAGCAGCCTAGTAAGAAGTGGGGTAAGTGGGTCCCCGCCTGAAGCTTTCTTT	CASSLVRSGVSGSPPEAFF
NA	TRBV13	NA	TRBJ2-1	TGTGCCAGCAGCCCTCGGGGTGGGGGGCAGTTCTTC	CASSPRGGGQFF
TRBD1	TRBV6-6	NA	TRBJ1-1	TGTGCCAGCACCGTCACAGGGGGCGAAGCTTTCTTT	CASTVTGGEAFF
NA	TRBV6-5	many	TRBJ1-1	TGTGCCAGCAGTTACAGGGTGGGCGTGAACACTGAAGCTTTCTTT	CASSYRVGVNTEAFF